This T cell receptor beta chain stems from a study of cytomegalovirus exposure and HLA in healthy donors. Study-wide background: An earlier analysis identified more than 95 million unique TCR beta sequences in 150 million to 200 million T cells. General observations from the study: Cytomegalovirus association was assigned to approximately 180 TCR beta chains. When analyzed later, a missense DCLRE1C variant was found to be linked to TCR beta V- and J-gene trimming. Available immune exposure information covered CMV serostatus only.

The primer mix had 60 Vbeta and 13 Jbeta primers. TCRdb keeps only in-frame clones here, not all; method: immunoSEQ multiplex PCR. This repertoire includes tens of thousands of clones. A remark on this clone: Its antigen is unidentified.

The CDR3 is made up of 14 amino acids. From germline, CDR1 is SEHNR and CDR2 FQNEAQ (reference sequence). Trimming removed 4 bases from V and 8 bases from J; junction bases left unmatched: 7. V and J are TRBV7-9 and TRBJ2-1, with 8 nucleotides matching TRBD1. The source material was PBMCs. The TCR comes from a male donor in good health and CMV-seronegative. CDR3 in DNA: TGTGCCAGCAGCTCTGGACAGGGTTACGATGAGCAGTTCTTC. Residues: CASSSGQGYDEQFF.